The clone carrying this T cell receptor beta chain occurred once. This entry comes from a study of shared clonotypes between healthy human individuals. Data came from immunoSEQ multiplex PCR; TCRdb stores just in-frame clones and leaves some out. The repertoire holds roughly 480,000 clones, with roughly 85% as singletons. Trimming took 6 bases from V and 3 from J, leaving 13 bases between them. From germline, CDR1 is ENHRY and CDR2 SYGVKD. This CDR3 has 14 residues. Material: PBMCs. This chain links TRBV10-3 with TRBJ2-3; D gene unclear. This sequence was found in a woman in her forties in good health. Some clones in this sample may be carry-over from other donors' samples. The CDR3 DNA reads as TGTGCCATCAGAGTACGGGCTAGGACAGATACGCAGTATTTT. Encoded protein: CAIRVRARTDTQYF.